Each of the 11 T cell receptor beta chains below was sequenced from the same sample in a study of blood T cell repertoires in COVID-19. TCRdb's table, derived via immunoSEQ multiplex PCR, lists solely in-frame clones and lacks some. The sample lists under 60,000 clones; 75% to 90% were seen once. Sample: peripheral blood. Every receptor here comes from a human donor with active COVID-19. The donor label of this sample is uncertain.

The chain combines TRBV5-1 with TRBJ2-1; TRBD1 matches at 9 bases. V shed 0 bases, J shed 8 bases, and the junction held 3 bases outside the gene matches. CDR1 and CDR2 from the germline V gene are SGHRS and YFSETQ. The CDR3 runs to 14 residues. In nucleotides, the CDR3 is TGCGCCAGCAGCTTGGCCGGACAGGGGTATGAGCAGTTCTTC. This gives the protein CASSLAGQGYEQFF.

The V and J genes are TRBV11-2 and TRBJ2-1; 9 nucleotides match TRBD2. Germline V gene data show CDR1 as SGHAT and CDR2 as FQNNGV. This CDR3 has 14 amino acids. J was trimmed by 4 bases and V by 5 bases; bases with no gene match: 3. CDR3 DNA: TGTGCCAGCAGCGGCCTAGCGGGATACAATGAGCAGTTCTTC. This sequence encodes CASSGLAGYNEQFF.

V and J are TRBV5-4 and TRBJ2-5; the D gene is possibly TRBD2 (5 bases). The CDR3 has 14 amino acids. Germline V gene data show CDR1 as SGHNT and CDR2 as YYREEE (reference sequence). V was shortened by 0 bases and J by 8 bases, with 14 bases between the two germline ends. In nucleotides, the CDR3 is TGTGCCAGCAGCTTGGGACGACAAGGGAGAACCCAGTACTTC. It translates to CASSLGRQGRTQYF.

This clone came up once. The genes are TRBV5-1 and TRBJ2-7, with 9 bases that match TRBD1. This CDR3 region has 13 residues. Per germline, CDR1 SGHRS and CDR2 YFSETQ. Trimming removed 6 bases from V and 4 bases from J; junction bases left unmatched: 5. The CDR3 is CASTGTGSYEQYF. The CDR3, as DNA: TGCGCCAGCACCGGGACAGGGTCGTACGAGCAGTACTTC.

The rearrangement joins TRBV5-1 to TRBJ2-1; tentative D call: TRBD1 (6 bases). Germline-derived CDR1 and CDR2 are SGHRS and YFSETQ. V was pared by 7 bases and J by 5 bases, with 19 bases between. The CDR3 length is 15 residues. CDR3 loop: CASGLQGFVDNEQFF. The CDR3 DNA reads TGCGCCAGCGGTCTCCAGGGGTTTGTCGACAATGAGCAGTTCTTC.

V usage is TRBV4-2 and J usage is TRBJ2-3, with 10 bases fitting TRBD2. The J segment lost 3 bases and the V segment lost 5 bases, leaving 11 bases of the junction unmatched. The germline V gene has CDR1 LGHNA and CDR2 YNFKEQ. The CDR3 is made up of 17 amino acids. The CDR3 here is CASSDPSSGGRTDTQYF. The CDR3, as DNA: TGTGCCAGCAGCGACCCGTCTAGCGGGGGACGAACAGATACGCAGTATTTT.

The chain carries TRBV5-4 and TRBJ1-1, with D hard to call. Trimming removed 0 bases at V and 4 bases at J, with 10 bases between. The germline V gene encodes CDR1 SGHNT and CDR2 YYREEE (reference sequence). The CDR3 sequence is 14 residues long. For the CDR3, the DNA is TGTGCCAGCAGCTTGGTGGGCGATGGCACTGAAGCTTTCTTT. Translated, it gives CASSLVGDGTEAFF.

This chain uses TRBV7-9 with TRBJ2-7, with TRBD1 matching over 7 bases. CDR3 length equals 15 residues. Germline lookup yields CDR1 SEHNR and CDR2 FQNEAQ (reference sequence). V shed 5 bases, J shed 3 bases, and the junction held 10 bases outside the gene matches. CDR3 sequence: CASSREGDSYYEQYF. CDR3 DNA: TGTGCCAGCAGCCGAGAAGGGGACAGTTACTACGAGCAGTACTTC. The full variable domain, completed using reference TRBV7-9 and TRBJ2-7, is DTGVSQNPRHKITKRGQNVTFRCDPISEHNRLYWYRQTLGQGPEFLTYFQNEAQLEKSRLLSDRFSAERPKGSFSTLEIQRTEQGDSAMYLCASSREGDSYYEQYFGPGTRLTVT.

The table lists this clone with a few counts. The chain recombines TRBV28 with TRBJ2-5; the match to TRBD1 covers 8 bases. In germline, CDR1 is MDHEN, CDR2 SYDVKM. J was trimmed by 5 bases and V by 11 bases; bases with no gene match: 16. The CDR3 covers 15 residues. For the CDR3, the DNA is TGTGCCTCCCGAGGTCCGACAGGGGCTCCGGAGACCCAGTACTTC. Amino acids: CASRGPTGAPETQYF.

The chain combines TRBV9 with TRBJ1-1; TRBD1 might be the D (6 bases). V gave up 4 bases and J gave up 2 bases, with 15 bases separating them. The length of the CDR3 is 15 residues. Germline loops: CDR1 SGDLS, CDR2 YYNGEE. The CDR3 coding sequence is TGTGCCAGCAGCCCACGTTCCAGGGGCAACACTGAAGCTTTCTTT. As protein: CASSPRSRGNTEAFF.

This chain uses TRBV5-1 with TRBJ2-1; 13 positions match TRBD2. The CDR3 is 18 residues long. Germline lookup yields CDR1 SGHRS and CDR2 YFSETQ. The J segment lost 8 bases and the V segment lost 0 bases, leaving 11 bases of the junction unmatched. CDR3 coding DNA: TGCGCCAGCAGCTTGGCCCCCAGACTAGCGGGAGGTTCCGATGAGCAGTTCTTC. This encodes CASSLAPRLAGGSDEQFF. Complete variable domain (other parts from reference TRBV5-1 and TRBJ2-1): KAGVTQTPRYLIKTRGQQVTLSCSPISGHRSVSWYQQTPGQGLQFLFEYFSETQRNKGNFPGRFSGRQFSNSRSEMNVSTLELGDSALYLCASSLAPRLAGGSDEQFFGPGTRLTVL.